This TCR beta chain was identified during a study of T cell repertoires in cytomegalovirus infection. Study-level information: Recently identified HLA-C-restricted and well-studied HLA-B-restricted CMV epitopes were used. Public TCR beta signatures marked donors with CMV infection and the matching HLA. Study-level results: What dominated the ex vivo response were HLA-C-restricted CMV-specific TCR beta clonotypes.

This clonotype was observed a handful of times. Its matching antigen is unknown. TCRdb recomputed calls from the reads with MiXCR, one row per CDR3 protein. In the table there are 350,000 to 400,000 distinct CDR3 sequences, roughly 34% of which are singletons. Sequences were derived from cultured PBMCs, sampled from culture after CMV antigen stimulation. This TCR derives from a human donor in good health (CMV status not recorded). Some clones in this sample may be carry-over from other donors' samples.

For the CDR3, the DNA is TGTGCCACCAGCCCCCTCGGGACTACCAACACAGATACGCAGTATTTT. Its translation is CATSPLGTTNTDTQYF. This chain links TRBV24-1 with TRBJ2-3; 7 bases are shared with TRBD2. CDR3 length: 16 amino acids. The germline V gene encodes CDR1 KGHDR and CDR2 SFDVKD. Unmatched junction bases numbered 11, after V lost 7 bases and J lost 2 bases.